Each of the 14 T cell receptor beta chains below was sequenced from the same sample in a study of CD8 T cells in ankylosing spondylitis. Whole-study findings and limits: A TCR beta motif made of several highly homologous variants seemed typical of ankylosing spondylitis blood.

Antigen specificity for these receptors is unknown. TCRdb called the 5' RACE reads again in MiXCR, with one record for every CDR3 protein. The sample holds about 330,000 distinct CDR3 sequences; roughly 8% are singletons and the top ten take roughly 15%. Specimen: blood, either unsorted or a sorted T cell fraction (not recorded which). These receptors were taken from a male donor with ankylosing spondylitis.

The chain couples TRBV20-1 to TRBJ2-7; 8 bases are a match to TRBD2. The CDR3 runs 13 residues. CDR1 is DFQATT, CDR2 SNEGSKA, per germline (reference sequence). V was clipped by 3 bases and J by 3 bases; unmatched bases: 4. DNA for the CDR3: TGCAGTGCTAGCGGGAGGGCCCACTACGAGCAGTACTTC. Amino acid sequence: CSASGRAHYEQYF.

The V gene is TRBV7-6, the J gene TRBJ1-2; weak D call: TRBD1 (5 bases). This CDR3 is built from 14 residues. Trimming took off 5 bases at V and 4 bases at J, with 14 bases between the two ends. Germline CDR1 and CDR2: SGHVS and FNYEAQ. CDR3 coding DNA: TGTGCCAGCAGCCAGACGGGGGGTGGCTATGGCTACACCTTC. Its protein product is CASSQTGGGYGYTF.

This clonotype showed up just a few times. The chain uses TRBV6-5 and TRBJ1-4, with D unclear. The ends were cut back, 3 bases at V and 0 bases at J, with 11 bases in the middle. The V gene's germline CDR1 is MNHEY and CDR2 SVGAGI. CDR3 length equals 16 residues. Here the CDR3 DNA reads TGTGCCAGCAGTTATAGGAGACACGCAACTAATGAAAAACTGTTTTTT. Its translation is CASSYRRHATNEKLFF.

This clonotype was counted at least ten times. The genes are TRBV27 and TRBJ1-1; D gene unclear. CDR1 and CDR2 (germline): MNHEY, SMNVEV (reference sequence). The CDR3 length is 13 residues. The V gene lost 6 bases and the J gene lost 4 bases, with 12 bases spanning the gap. The CDR3 bases are TGTGCCAGCAGGACAATTGGGGTCACTGAAGCTTTCTTT. The encoded protein is CASRTIGVTEAFF.

This clonotype appeared many times. The chain couples TRBV18 to TRBJ1-2; no clear D. CDR1 is KGHSH, CDR2 LQKENI, per germline. Trimming took off 0 bases at V and 1 base at J, with 6 bases between the two ends. CDR3 length: 14 residues. CDR3 loop: CASSPPNSNYGYTF. CDR3 bases: TGTGCCAGCTCACCACCGAACAGTAACTATGGCTACACCTTC.

The table lists this clonotype with many counts. The genes are TRBV29-1 and TRBJ1-4; no clear D. Germline V gives CDR1 SQVTM, CDR2 ANQGSEA. The CDR3 has 12 amino acids. V was clipped by 5 bases and J by 4 bases, with 8 bases between them. The CDR3 DNA is TGCAGCGTTATGGGGAGTAATGAAAAACTGTTTTTT. Its translation: CSVMGSNEKLFF.

This clonotype was recorded many times. This chain joins TRBV3-1 and TRBJ2-2, with 8 bases lining up with TRBD2. Germline V CDR1 and CDR2: LGHDT, YNNKEL (reference sequence). J was trimmed by 2 bases and V by 1 base; bases with no gene match: 3. There are 16 residues in the CDR3. CDR3 nucleotides: TGTGCCAGCAGCCAAGTACTAGCGGCAAACACCGGGGAGCTGTTTTTT. Translated: CASSQVLAANTGELFF.

The DNA for the CDR3 is TGTGCCAGCAGTTACAGGGGGAACCATTACGAGCAGTACTTC. Translating it yields CASSYRGNHYEQYF. This chain joins TRBV6-2 or TRBV6-3 and TRBJ2-7; D possibly corresponds to TRBD1 (6 bases). From germline, CDR1 is MNHEY and CDR2 SVGEGT. The ends were cut back, 2 bases at V and 4 bases at J, with 12 bases in the middle. The CDR3 loop spans 14 amino acids.

The chain joins TRBV3-1 to TRBJ2-6; no clear D gene. Trimming cost V 3 bases and J 0 bases, with 12 bases left between them. Germline V gives CDR1 LGHDT, CDR2 YNNKEL (reference sequence). The CDR3 runs to 17 residues. The CDR3 is CASSHMLKGSGANVLTF. The DNA of the CDR3 is TGTGCCAGCAGCCACATGTTAAAGGGCTCTGGGGCCAACGTCCTGACTTTC. Using reference TRBV3-1 and TRBJ2-6 for the parts outside the CDR3, the full variable domain is DTAVSQTPKYLVTQMGNDKSIKCEQNLGHDTMYWYKQDSKKFLKIMFSYNNKELIINETVPNRFSPKSPDKAHLNLHINSLELGDSAVYFCASSHMLKGSGANVLTFGAGSRLTVL.

V and J are TRBV7-2 and TRBJ2-7; D gene ambiguous. Germline V gene data show CDR1 as SGHTA and CDR2 as FQGNSA. V was pared by 0 bases and J by 3 bases, with 12 bases between. The CDR3 has 15 amino acids. In DNA, the CDR3 is TGTGCCAGCAGCTTAGCGCTAGGTTCTTTCTACGAGCAGTACTTC. This translates into CASSLALGSFYEQYF.

This clonotype was seen at least ten times. The J gene is TRBJ1-5, the V gene TRBV6-5, with D perhaps matching TRBD1 (5 bases). Germline-derived CDR1 and CDR2 are MNHEY and SVGAGI. The CDR3 loop spans 15 amino acids. Trimming took 0 bases from V and 2 from J, leaving 8 bases between them. The CDR3 sequence is CASSYSAGGNQPQHF. The CDR3 nucleotides read TGTGCCAGCAGTTACTCGGCGGGGGGCAATCAGCCCCAGCATTTT.

Only a few counts were recorded for this clonotype. The CDR3 protein is CASSWARGNEQFF. CDR3 sequence (DNA): TGTGCCAGTAGTTGGGCCCGGGGGAATGAGCAGTTCTTC. The chain uses TRBV19 and TRBJ2-1; D may be TRBD2 (6 bases). Between the trimmed V and J ends, which lost 5 bases and 7 bases, there was a span of 12 bases. Germline loops: CDR1 LNHDA, CDR2 SQIVND (reference sequence). This CDR3 has 13 residues.

This clonotype was detected a few times. J is TRBJ2-1 and V is TRBV6-5; 7 bases are shared with TRBD2. The V gene's germline CDR1 is MNHEY and CDR2 SVGAGI. This CDR3 has 15 residues. Trimming took 4 bases from V and 10 from J; bases not matched to a gene: 13. The CDR3 loop reads CASSSSGLPKYEQFF. The CDR3 DNA reads TGTGCCAGCAGTTCATCGGGACTACCTAAGTACGAGCAGTTCTTC.

This clonotype was detected only a few times. This rearrangement joins TRBV4-1 to TRBJ2-1; TRBD2 is a possible D gene (6 bases). This CDR3 is 17 amino acids long. Trimming cost V 5 bases and J 6 bases, with 23 bases left between them. Germline V CDR1 and CDR2: MGHRA, YSYEKL. CDR3 protein: CASSRAPSREFSNEQFF. DNA for the CDR3: TGCGCCAGCAGCAGAGCCCCTAGCCGGGAGTTCAGCAATGAGCAGTTCTTC.